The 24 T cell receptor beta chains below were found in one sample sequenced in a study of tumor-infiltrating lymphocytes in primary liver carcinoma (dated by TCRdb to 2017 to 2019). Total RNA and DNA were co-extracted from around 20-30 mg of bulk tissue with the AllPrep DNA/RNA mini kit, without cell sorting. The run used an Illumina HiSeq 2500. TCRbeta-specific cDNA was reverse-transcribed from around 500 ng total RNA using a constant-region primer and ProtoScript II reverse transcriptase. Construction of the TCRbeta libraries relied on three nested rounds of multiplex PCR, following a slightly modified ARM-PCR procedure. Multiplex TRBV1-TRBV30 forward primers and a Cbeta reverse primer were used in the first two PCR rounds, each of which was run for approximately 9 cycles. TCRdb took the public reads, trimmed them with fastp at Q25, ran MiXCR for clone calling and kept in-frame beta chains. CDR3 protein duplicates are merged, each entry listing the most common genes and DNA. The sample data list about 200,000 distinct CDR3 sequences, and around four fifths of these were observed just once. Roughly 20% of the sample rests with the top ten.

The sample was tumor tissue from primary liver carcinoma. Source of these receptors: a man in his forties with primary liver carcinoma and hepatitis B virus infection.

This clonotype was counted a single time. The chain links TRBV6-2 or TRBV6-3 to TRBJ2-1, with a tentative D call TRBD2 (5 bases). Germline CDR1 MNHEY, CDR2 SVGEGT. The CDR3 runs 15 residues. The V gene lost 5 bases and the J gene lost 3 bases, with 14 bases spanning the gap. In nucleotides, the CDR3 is TGTGCCAGCAGTCACCCGGGAAATGGCTACAATGAGCAGTTCTTC. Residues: CASSHPGNGYNEQFF.

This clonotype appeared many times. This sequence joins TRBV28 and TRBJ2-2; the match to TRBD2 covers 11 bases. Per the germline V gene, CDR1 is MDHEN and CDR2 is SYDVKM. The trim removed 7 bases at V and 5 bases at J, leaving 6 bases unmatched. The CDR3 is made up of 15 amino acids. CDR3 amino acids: CASKTSGRETGELFF. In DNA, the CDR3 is TGTGCCAGCAAAACTAGCGGGAGAGAAACCGGGGAGCTGTTTTTT.

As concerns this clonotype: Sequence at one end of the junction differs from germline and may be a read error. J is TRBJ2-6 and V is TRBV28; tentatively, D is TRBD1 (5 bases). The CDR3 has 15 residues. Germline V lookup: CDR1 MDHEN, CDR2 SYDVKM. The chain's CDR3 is CASSLLSSGANVLTF. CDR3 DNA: TGTGCCAGCAGTTTACTTAGCTCTGGGGCCAACGTCCTAACTTTC.

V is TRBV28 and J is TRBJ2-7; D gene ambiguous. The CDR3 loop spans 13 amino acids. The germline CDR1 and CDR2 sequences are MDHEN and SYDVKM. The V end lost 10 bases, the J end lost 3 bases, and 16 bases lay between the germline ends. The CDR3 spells CAITKFVVYEQYF. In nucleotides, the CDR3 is TGTGCCATCACCAAGTTTGTCGTCTACGAGCAGTACTTC.

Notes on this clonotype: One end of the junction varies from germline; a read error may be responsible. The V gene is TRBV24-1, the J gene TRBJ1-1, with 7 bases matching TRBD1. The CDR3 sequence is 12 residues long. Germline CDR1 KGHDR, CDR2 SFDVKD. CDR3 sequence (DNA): TGTGCCACCAGTGGGGACAGTAATGAAACTATCTTT. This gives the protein CATSGDSNETIF.

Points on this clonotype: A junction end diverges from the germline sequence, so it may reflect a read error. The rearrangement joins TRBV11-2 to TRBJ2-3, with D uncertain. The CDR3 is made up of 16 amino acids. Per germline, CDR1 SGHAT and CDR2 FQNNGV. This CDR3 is CANSRRSTRNTDTQYF. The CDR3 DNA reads TGTGCCAACAGCAGAAGAAGTACAAGGAACACAGATACGCAATATTTT.

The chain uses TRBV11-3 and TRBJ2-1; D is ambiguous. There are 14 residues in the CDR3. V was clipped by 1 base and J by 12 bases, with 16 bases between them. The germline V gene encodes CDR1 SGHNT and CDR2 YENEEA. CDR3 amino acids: CASSLGVSNIVQFF. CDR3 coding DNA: TGTGCCAGCAGCTTAGGAGTCAGCAACATTGTGCAGTTCTTC.

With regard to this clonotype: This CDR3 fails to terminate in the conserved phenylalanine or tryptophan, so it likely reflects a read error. The CDR3 DNA reads TGTGCCATCAGTCCGACAGGAGGTAATCAGCCCCAGCATTCT. This translates into CAISPTGGNQPQHS. The chain employs TRBV10-3 and TRBJ1-5, with D possibly being TRBD1 (6 bases). Trimming removed 5 bases at V and 4 bases at J, with 12 bases between. Germline V gives CDR1 ENHRY, CDR2 SYGVKD. The CDR3 length is 14 residues.

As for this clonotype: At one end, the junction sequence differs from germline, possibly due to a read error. CDR3 nucleotide sequence: TGTGCCAGCAGCTTAGATCGGAGCGGTACTGGTGGAAACACCTTATATTTT. Translating it yields CASSLDRSGTGGNTLYF. The chain uses TRBV11-2 and TRBJ1-3; no clear D. Germline V lookup: CDR1 SGHAT, CDR2 FQNNGV. The CDR3 sequence is 17 residues long.

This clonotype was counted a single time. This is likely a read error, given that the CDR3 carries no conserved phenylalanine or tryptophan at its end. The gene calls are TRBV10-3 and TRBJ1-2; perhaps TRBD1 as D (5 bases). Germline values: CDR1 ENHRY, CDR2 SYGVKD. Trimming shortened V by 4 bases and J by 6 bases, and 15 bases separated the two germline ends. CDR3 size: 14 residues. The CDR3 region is CAISVERVGDGYTL. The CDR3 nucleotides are TGTGCCATCAGTGTCGAGAGGGTAGGGGATGGCTACACCCTC.

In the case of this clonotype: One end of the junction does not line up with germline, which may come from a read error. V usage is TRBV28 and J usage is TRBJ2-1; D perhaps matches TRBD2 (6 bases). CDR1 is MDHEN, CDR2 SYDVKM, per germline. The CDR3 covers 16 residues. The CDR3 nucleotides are TGTGTCAGCTGGGGTTCTTATGGGGGACTCTACAATGAGCAGTTCTTC. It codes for CVSWGSYGGLYNEQFF.

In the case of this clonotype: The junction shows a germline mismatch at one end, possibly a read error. CDR3 region: CASSAGSGPEDEQFF. The CDR3 nucleotides read TGTGCCAGCAGCGCAGGTAGCGGCCCAGAGGATGAACAGTTCTTC. This rearrangement joins TRBV4-2 to TRBJ2-1; D perhaps matches TRBD2 (6 bases). This CDR3 comprises 15 residues. Germline lookup yields CDR1 LGHNA and CDR2 YNFKEQ.

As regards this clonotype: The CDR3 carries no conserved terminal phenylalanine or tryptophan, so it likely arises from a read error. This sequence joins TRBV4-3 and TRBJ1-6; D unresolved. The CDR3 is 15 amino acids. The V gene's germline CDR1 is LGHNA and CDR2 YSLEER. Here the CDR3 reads CASSQGQLYISPLHS. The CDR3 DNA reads TGCGCCAGCAGCCAAGGACAACTCTATATTTCACCCCTCCACTCT.

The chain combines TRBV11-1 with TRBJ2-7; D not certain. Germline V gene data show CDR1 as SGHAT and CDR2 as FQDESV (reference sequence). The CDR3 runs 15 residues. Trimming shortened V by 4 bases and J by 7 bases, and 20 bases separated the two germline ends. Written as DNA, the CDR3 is TGTGCCAGCAGCTCATCCCGGGTCTCCTCATATGAGCAGTACTTC. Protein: CASSSSRVSSYEQYF.

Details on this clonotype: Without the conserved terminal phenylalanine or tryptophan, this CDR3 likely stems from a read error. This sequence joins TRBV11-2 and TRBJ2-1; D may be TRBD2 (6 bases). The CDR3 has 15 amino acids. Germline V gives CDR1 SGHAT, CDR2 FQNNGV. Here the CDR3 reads CASSHGTSSYNEQFL. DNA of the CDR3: TGTGCCAGCAGTCACGGGACTTCTTCCTACAATGAACAGTTCTTA.

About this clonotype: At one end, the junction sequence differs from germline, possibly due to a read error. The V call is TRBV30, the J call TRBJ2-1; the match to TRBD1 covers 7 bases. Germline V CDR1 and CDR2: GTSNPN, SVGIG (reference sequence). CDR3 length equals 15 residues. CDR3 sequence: CAWMSKTGSYIEQFF. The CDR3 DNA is TGTGCCTGGATGTCGAAGACAGGGTCCTACATTGAGCAGTTCTTC.

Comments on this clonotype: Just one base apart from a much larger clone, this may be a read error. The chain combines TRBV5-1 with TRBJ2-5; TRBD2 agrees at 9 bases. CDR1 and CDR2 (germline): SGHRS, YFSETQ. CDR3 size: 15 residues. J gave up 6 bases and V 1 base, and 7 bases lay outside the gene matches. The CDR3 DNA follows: TGCGCCAGCAGCTTGATGGCGGGAGGGGACCAGACCCAGTACTTC. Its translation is CASSLMAGGDQTQYF.

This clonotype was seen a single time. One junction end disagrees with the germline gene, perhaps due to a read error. CDR3 bases: TGTGCCAACAGTTTTCCCGGGACTAGCGGGACCAAAAAAATTCACTACTTC. Translating it yields CANSFPGTSGTKKIHYF. The rearrangement uses TRBV11-1 and TRBJ2-4, with 13 bases lining up with TRBD2. Germline CDR1 reads SGHAT; CDR2 reads FQDESV (reference sequence). There are 17 residues in the CDR3.

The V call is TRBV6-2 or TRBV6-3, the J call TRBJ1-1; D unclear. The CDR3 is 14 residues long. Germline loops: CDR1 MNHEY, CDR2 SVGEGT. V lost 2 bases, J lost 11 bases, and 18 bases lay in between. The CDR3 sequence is CASSYPWITPTAFF. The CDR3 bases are TGTGCCAGCAGTTACCCCTGGATAACCCCGACGGCTTTCTTT.

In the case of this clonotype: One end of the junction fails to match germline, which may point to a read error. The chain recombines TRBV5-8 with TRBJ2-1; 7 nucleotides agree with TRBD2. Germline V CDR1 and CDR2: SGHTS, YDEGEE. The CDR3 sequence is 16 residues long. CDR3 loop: CTSSSEPAGLYNEQFF. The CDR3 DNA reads TGTACCAGCAGCTCGGAACCAGCGGGATTATACAATGAGCAGTTCTTC.

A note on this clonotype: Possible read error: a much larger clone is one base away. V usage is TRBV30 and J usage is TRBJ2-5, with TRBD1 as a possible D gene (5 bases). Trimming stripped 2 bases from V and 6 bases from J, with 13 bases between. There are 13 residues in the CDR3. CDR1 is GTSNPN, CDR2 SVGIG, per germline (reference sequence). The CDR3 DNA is TGTGCCTGGAGTAAGAGATCAGGGAAGACCCAGTACTTC. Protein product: CAWSKRSGKTQYF.

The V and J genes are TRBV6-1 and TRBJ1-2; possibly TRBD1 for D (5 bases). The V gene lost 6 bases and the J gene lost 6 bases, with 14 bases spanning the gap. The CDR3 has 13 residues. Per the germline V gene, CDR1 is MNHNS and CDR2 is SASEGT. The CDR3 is CASRETGSHGYTF. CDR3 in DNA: TGTGCCAGCAGGGAAACAGGAAGCCATGGCTACACCTTC.

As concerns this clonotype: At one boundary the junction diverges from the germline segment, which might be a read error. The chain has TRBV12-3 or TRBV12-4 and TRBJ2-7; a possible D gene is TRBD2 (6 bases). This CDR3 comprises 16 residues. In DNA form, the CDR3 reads TGTGCCAGCGGTTTAATGGGAGGCCTAAGACCCTACGAGCAGTACTTC. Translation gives CASGLMGGLRPYEQYF.

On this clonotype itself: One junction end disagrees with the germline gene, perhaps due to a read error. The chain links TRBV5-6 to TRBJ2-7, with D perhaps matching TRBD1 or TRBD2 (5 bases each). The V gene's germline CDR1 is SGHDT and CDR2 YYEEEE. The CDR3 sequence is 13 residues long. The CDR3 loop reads CSSNFGKGKEQYF. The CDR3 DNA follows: TGTTCCAGCAACTTCGGGAAGGGGAAAGAGCAGTACTTC.